The 24 T cell receptor beta chains in this list originate from one sample, sequenced in a study of shared clonotypes between healthy human individuals (TCRdb year 2020). Library construction relied on the immunoSEQ multiplex PCR assay. Sourced from immuneACCESS, this table was stored by TCRdb with only in-frame sequences that have V and J called. A share of the clones is absent; for the studies checked, an unresolved V gene accounts for under half, and the remainder has no known explanation. Counted in this sample were roughly 2.2 million clones; 85% to 95% of them appeared once. The ten largest make up roughly 0.34% of the sample. The material sequenced was naive CD4+ T cells from PBMCs. Read against the paper, the sample's cell subset or site label means: CD45RA+ positively selected. Receptors were obtained from a man aged 18 to 30 in good health. Some clones in this sample may be carry-over from other donors' samples.

The gene calls are TRBV7-3 and TRBJ1-3; D remains unclear. The V gene lost 1 base and the J gene lost 7 bases, with 8 bases spanning the gap. The CDR3 runs to 13 residues. The germline CDR1 and CDR2 sequences are SGHTA and FQGTGA. CDR3 residues: CASSLRPGNTIYF. For the CDR3, the DNA is TGTGCCAGCAGCTTAAGGCCCGGTAACACCATATATTTT.

The J gene is TRBJ1-1, the V gene TRBV7-2; 7 bases match TRBD1. The V gene's germline CDR1 is SGHTA and CDR2 FQGNSA. V trimming: 5 bases; J trimming: 0 bases; junction bases outside the gene matches: 9. This CDR3 contains 16 residues. The CDR3 DNA reads as TGTGCCAGCAGCGGACAAAGCGGACAGGTGAACACTGAAGCTTTCTTT. Translating gives CASSGQSGQVNTEAFF.

This sequence joins TRBV4-3 and TRBJ2-3; D is ambiguous. This CDR3 is 13 amino acids long. Deletions cut 1 base from V and 2 bases from J, with 4 bases between. The V gene's germline CDR1 is LGHNA and CDR2 YSLEER. The CDR3 DNA sequence: TGCGCCAGCAGCCAAGGGTTCACAGATACGCAGTATTTT. This codes for CASSQGFTDTQYF.

In its sample, this clone was seen a few times. The J gene is TRBJ1-5, the V gene TRBV10-3, with 8 positions matching TRBD1. J lost 4 bases, V lost 5 bases, and 7 bases had no gene match. Germline-derived CDR1 and CDR2 are ENHRY and SYGVKD. The CDR3 has 15 residues. In DNA, the CDR3 is TGTGCCATCAGTAGCGGACAGGGAGGGAATCAGCCCCAGCATTTT. This translates into CAISSGQGGNQPQHF.

The chain recombines TRBV15 with TRBJ2-7; D is uncertain. V lost 0 bases and J 0 bases, leaving 9 bases between the germline ends. Germline loops: CDR1 LNHNV, CDR2 YYDKDF (reference sequence). This CDR3 region has 15 residues. The CDR3 DNA follows: TGTGCCACCAGCAGAGATCGGCAGGCCTCCTACGAGCAGTACTTC. Translated: CATSRDRQASYEQYF.

The CDR3 sequence: CASSRGQGISTDTQYF. DNA of the CDR3: TGTGCCAGCAGTCGGGGACAGGGGATAAGCACAGATACGCAGTATTTT. The V gene is TRBV28, the J gene TRBJ2-3; the match to TRBD1 covers 10 bases. CDR3 size: 16 residues. Trimming at V came to 5 bases and at J to 0 bases, leaving 5 bases not matched to a gene. Germline CDR1 MDHEN, CDR2 SYDVKM.

The chain joins TRBV27 to TRBJ2-3; 9 nucleotides align to TRBD2. V shed 9 bases, J shed 4 bases, and the junction held 17 bases outside the gene matches. Germline V gene data show CDR1 as MNHEY and CDR2 as SMNVEV (reference sequence). The CDR3 spans 17 residues. The CDR3 DNA sequence: TGTGCCAGTTCCTCTTTGGCTAGCGGGATCCGGGCAGATACGCAGTATTTT. Amino acids: CASSSLASGIRADTQYF.

This rearrangement joins TRBV7-2 to TRBJ2-1, with 15 positions matching TRBD2. V shed 5 bases, J shed 5 bases, and the junction held 7 bases outside the gene matches. Germline assignment: CDR1 SGHTA and CDR2 FQGNSA. This CDR3 spans 17 amino acids. The CDR3 sequence is CASSRGTSGRPNNEQFF. The CDR3 DNA is TGTGCCAGCAGCCGAGGGACTAGCGGGAGGCCCAACAATGAGCAGTTCTTC.

This chain links TRBV2 with TRBJ1-1; no clear D. Trimming removed 7 bases at V and 2 bases at J, with 17 bases between. From germline, CDR1 is SNHLY and CDR2 FYNNEI. The CDR3 has 15 residues. CDR3 sequence reads: CASKATAGVNTEAFF. The CDR3 region has the DNA TGTGCCAGCAAAGCTACTGCGGGAGTCAACACTGAAGCTTTCTTT.

This CDR3 is CASSQGRGPDTQYF. CDR3 nucleotides: TGCGCCAGCAGCCAAGGGAGGGGCCCAGATACGCAGTATTTT. The chain has TRBV4-3 and TRBJ2-3, with a weak D call TRBD2 (6 bases). Between the trimmed V and J ends, which lost 1 base and 4 bases, there was a span of 9 bases. CDR3 length: 14 residues. Germline V gene data show CDR1 as LGHNA and CDR2 as YSLEER.

The chain combines TRBV29-1 with TRBJ2-2, with D tentatively TRBD1 (5 bases). Trimming took 7 bases from V and 5 from J, leaving 11 bases between them. This CDR3 region has 12 residues. Germline V gene data show CDR1 as SQVTM and CDR2 as ANQGSEA. The DNA for the CDR3 is TGCAGCGGGCTGACAGTAACCGGGGAGCTGTTTTTT. Its protein product is CSGLTVTGELFF.

The V and J genes are TRBV7-2 and TRBJ1-4; a weak D match, TRBD1 (5 bases). The CDR3 is 15 residues long. V was cut by 5 bases and J by 7 bases, with 17 bases left in between. CDR1 and CDR2 (germline): SGHTA, FQGNSA. Here the CDR3 reads CASSLRGARGEKLFF. CDR3 in DNA: TGTGCCAGCAGCCTGCGCGGGGCTCGCGGTGAAAAACTGTTTTTT.

V is TRBV29-1 and J is TRBJ2-6, with 11 bases fitting TRBD1. The germline V gene has CDR1 SQVTM and CDR2 ANQGSEA. J was trimmed by 0 bases and V by 5 bases; bases with no gene match: 3. CDR3 length: 16 residues. DNA of the CDR3: TGCAGCGTTAGGGACAGGGGGTTCTCTGGGGCCAACGTCCTGACTTTC. The encoded protein is CSVRDRGFSGANVLTF.

V gene TRBV18 combines with J gene TRBJ2-7; D perhaps matches TRBD2 (6 bases). V lost 3 bases, J lost 3 bases, and 9 bases lay in between. The CDR3 is made up of 13 amino acids. Germline CDR1 KGHSH, CDR2 LQKENI. In nucleotides, the CDR3 is TGTGCCAGCTCACCGGCGGGAATCTACGAGCAGTACTTC. Encoded protein: CASSPAGIYEQYF.

The chain joins TRBV7-8 to TRBJ2-6; 7 positions match TRBD2. This CDR3 region has 16 residues. The trim removed 5 bases at V and 2 bases at J, leaving 6 bases unmatched. CDR1 is SGHVS and CDR2 is FQNEAQ in the germline V gene. The CDR3 region is CASSPRRGAGANVLTF. As DNA, the CDR3 is TGTGCCAGCAGCCCCCGACGGGGGGCTGGGGCCAACGTCCTGACTTTC.

In its sample, this clone was seen once. In the same sample, other DNA sequences code for this CDR3. CDR3 amino acids: CASSPTPTYEQYF. In DNA, the CDR3 is TGTGCCAGCAGTCCCACCCCAACCTACGAGCAGTACTTC. The rearrangement joins TRBV28 to TRBJ2-7; D gene uncertain. V lost 5 bases and J lost 2, with 10 bases in between. Germline loops: CDR1 MDHEN, CDR2 SYDVKM. The CDR3 totals 13 residues.

This chain connects TRBV5-1 to TRBJ2-7; 12 nucleotides agree with TRBD1. V was pared by 3 bases and J by 6 bases, with 13 bases of the junction left unmatched. CDR3 length equals 17 residues. The germline CDR1 and CDR2 sequences are SGHRS and YFSETQ. CDR3 sequence reads: CASSSGGTGGSGIEQYF. For the CDR3, the DNA is TGCGCCAGCAGCTCTGGGGGGACAGGGGGCTCGGGAATCGAGCAGTACTTC.

The chain links TRBV9 to TRBJ2-1, with TRBD2 identical over 9 bases. Germline V gives CDR1 SGDLS, CDR2 YYNGEE. The CDR3 spans 15 residues. V lost 0 bases and J lost 7; bases outside the gene matches: 5. The CDR3 DNA reads as TGTGCCAGCAGCGTAGGGATAGCGGGAGTTAATGAGCAGTTCTTC. This sequence encodes CASSVGIAGVNEQFF.

The chain is built from TRBV7-2 and TRBJ2-2; D gene ambiguous. Germline-derived CDR1 and CDR2 are SGHTA and FQGNSA. Trimming took 1 base from V and 5 from J, leaving 14 bases between them. The CDR3 totals 16 residues. DNA of the CDR3: TGTGCCAGCAGCTTAGTGGCCCGGGTTCTGACCGGGGAGCTGTTTTTT. It is translated as CASSLVARVLTGELFF.

The chain carries TRBV2 and TRBJ2-4, with D tentatively TRBD1 or TRBD2 (5 bases each). The CDR3 covers 14 residues. Germline values: CDR1 SNHLY, CDR2 FYNNEI. Trimming removed 6 bases at V and 6 bases at J, with 15 bases between. DNA for the CDR3: TGTGCCAGCAGCGACCAGGGAGTCACAAACATTCAGTACTTC. This translates into CASSDQGVTNIQYF.

The chain links TRBV9 to TRBJ1-2, with 7 bases matching TRBD1. With 4 bases clipped from V and 0 bases from J, the junction kept 3 bases outside the gene matches. Per germline, CDR1 SGDLS and CDR2 YYNGEE. CDR3 length: 14 residues. CDR3 coding DNA: TGTGCCAGCAGCCGCAGGGGGGCTAACTATGGCTACACCTTC. Translated, it gives CASSRRGANYGYTF.

This rearrangement joins TRBV5-4 to TRBJ2-1, with 7 bases aligning to TRBD2. CDR3 length: 17 residues. Trimming took 3 bases from V and 4 from J; bases not matched to a gene: 13. Germline assignment: CDR1 SGHNT and CDR2 YYREEE (reference sequence). CDR3 DNA sequence: TGTGCCAGCAGCTCCGGTGCGGCGGGAGTCGGGTACAATGAGCAGTTCTTC. As protein: CASSSGAAGVGYNEQFF.

As to this clone: Other nucleotide sequences in the sample specify the same CDR3. The chain carries TRBV20-1 and TRBJ2-5; no definite D call. The V end lost 5 bases, the J end lost 5 bases, and 9 bases lay between the germline ends. The CDR3 covers 11 residues. Germline-derived CDR1 and CDR2 are DFQATT and SNEGSKA (reference sequence). This CDR3 is CSASPRETQYF. In DNA form, the CDR3 reads TGCAGTGCTTCCCCGAGGGAGACCCAGTACTTC.

V gene TRBV7-3 combines with J gene TRBJ2-7; a possible D gene is TRBD1 (5 bases). The V end was cut by 2 bases, the J end by 0 bases, with 11 bases between. This CDR3 is 15 amino acids long. Germline values: CDR1 SGHTA, CDR2 FQGTGA. The CDR3 nucleotides read TGTGCCAGCAGCTTAGACAGTCTCGGCTCCTACGAGCAGTACTTC. Amino acids: CASSLDSLGSYEQYF.